This is a list of T cell receptor beta chains from one sample in a study of T-cell reconstitution after alpha-beta-depleted transplantation in children. One entry per CDR3 protein, called by TCRdb with MiXCR from the PCR reads. The repertoire has 83,000 or so distinct CDR3 sequences, 7% to 9% of them found once; the top ten carry just under 7%. Sequencing used PBMCs from the stem cell graft donor, obtained from the stem cell graft. The receptors originated from a human donor who donated a stem cell graft to a child with congenital amegakaryocytic thrombocytopenia. Both conserved end residues are part of each CDR3. The D gene is left open where the match is weak. Size is stated for part of the rows, as once, few or many counts, or as a class when the clone is expanded.

CDR3 protein: CASSLEGSLYQETQYF
CDR3 DNA: TGTGCCAGCAGCTTGGAGGGCAGCCTCTACCAAGAGACCCAGTACTTC
V gene: TRBV5-5
clone size: many
D gene: NA
CDR3 length: 16
J gene: TRBJ2-5

CDR3 protein: CASSMWDGLYNEQFF
CDR3 DNA: TGTGCCAGTAGTATGTGGGACGGCCTTTACAATGAGCAGTTCTTC
V gene: TRBV19
clone size: few
D gene: NA
CDR3 length: 15
J gene: TRBJ2-1

CDR3 protein: CASHDGNEKLFF
CDR3 DNA: TGTGCCAGCCACGATGGGAATGAAAAACTGTTTTTT
V gene: TRBV12-3/TRBV12-4
clone size: many
D gene: NA
CDR3 length: 12
J gene: TRBJ1-4

CDR3 protein: CASSLQAKKWRQPQHF
CDR3 DNA: TGTGCCAGCAGTTTACAGGCCAAGAAATGGCGGCAGCCCCAGCATTTT
V gene: TRBV28
clone size: many
D gene: NA
CDR3 length: 16
J gene: TRBJ1-5

CDR3 protein: CASSEWQGGTEAFF
CDR3 DNA: TGTGCCAGCAGTGAATGGCAGGGAGGCACTGAAGCTTTCTTT
V gene: TRBV6-1
clone size: many
D gene: NA
CDR3 length: 14
J gene: TRBJ1-1

CDR3 protein: CSARLSSPVRPLPSGNTIYF
CDR3 DNA: TGCAGTGCTAGACTCTCCTCCCCGGTCCGCCCATTACCCTCTGGAAACACCATATATTTT
V gene: TRBV20-1
clone size: NA
D gene: NA
CDR3 length: 20
J gene: TRBJ1-3

CDR3 protein: CSTKSAPRYNEQFF
CDR3 DNA: TGCAGCACCAAAAGCGCGCCGCGGTACAATGAGCAGTTCTTC
V gene: TRBV20-1
clone size: NA
D gene: NA
CDR3 length: 14
J gene: TRBJ2-1

CDR3 protein: CASSSHANTEAFF
CDR3 DNA: TGTGCCAGCAGCTCACACGCGAACACTGAAGCTTTCTTT
V gene: TRBV7-2
clone size: many
D gene: NA
CDR3 length: 13
J gene: TRBJ1-1

CDR3 protein: CASSLAGDTQYF
CDR3 DNA: TGTGCCAGCAGTTTAGCGGGTGATACGCAGTATTTT
V gene: TRBV28
clone size: many
D gene: NA
CDR3 length: 12
J gene: TRBJ2-3

CDR3 protein: CASSFTGPYEQYF
CDR3 DNA: TGCGCCAGCAGCTTTACAGGCCCCTACGAGCAGTACTTC
V gene: TRBV5-1
clone size: many
D gene: NA
CDR3 length: 13
J gene: TRBJ2-7

CDR3 protein: CSASGTEGTEAFF
CDR3 DNA: TGCAGCGCGTCCGGGACGGAGGGGACTGAAGCTTTCTTT
V gene: TRBV29-1
clone size: many
D gene: NA
CDR3 length: 13
J gene: TRBJ1-1

CDR3 protein: CASSRGQGKNEQYF
CDR3 DNA: TGCGCCAGCAGCCGTGGACAGGGGAAGAACGAGCAGTACTTC
V gene: TRBV5-1
clone size: NA
D gene: TRBD1
CDR3 length: 14
J gene: TRBJ2-7

CDR3 protein: CASSSLGQRNYGYTF
CDR3 DNA: TGTGCCAGCAGCTCCCTCGGACAGCGTAACTATGGCTACACCTTC
V gene: TRBV7-9
clone size: many
D gene: NA
CDR3 length: 15
J gene: TRBJ1-2

CDR3 protein: CSAWTGGETEAFF
CDR3 DNA: TGCAGTGCTTGGACAGGGGGTGAAACTGAAGCTTTCTTT
V gene: TRBV20-1
clone size: many
D gene: TRBD1
CDR3 length: 13
J gene: TRBJ1-1

CDR3 protein: CASSSQDSYNEQFF
CDR3 DNA: TGCGCCAGCAGCTCTCAGGACAGCTACAATGAGCAGTTCTTC
V gene: TRBV5-1
clone size: many
D gene: NA
CDR3 length: 14
J gene: TRBJ2-1

CDR3 protein: CASRSLGLAGEFEQFF
CDR3 DNA: TGTGCCAGCAGGAGCTTGGGACTAGCGGGAGAATTTGAGCAGTTCTTC
V gene: TRBV28
clone size: many
D gene: TRBD2
CDR3 length: 16
J gene: TRBJ2-1

CDR3 protein: CASSVATGGNEKLFF
CDR3 DNA: TGTGCCAGCAGTGTCGCTACAGGGGGCAATGAAAAACTGTTTTTT
V gene: TRBV28
clone size: many
D gene: TRBD1
CDR3 length: 15
J gene: TRBJ1-4

CDR3 protein: CSARDARRITGLNTGELFF
CDR3 DNA: TGCAGTGCTAGAGATGCCCGGAGGATTACAGGGTTGAACACCGGGGAGCTGTTTTTT
V gene: TRBV20-1
clone size: many
D gene: NA
CDR3 length: 19
J gene: TRBJ2-2

CDR3 protein: CASSDTGDGTEAFF
CDR3 DNA: TGTGCCAGCAGCGACACAGGGGATGGGACTGAAGCTTTCTTT
V gene: TRBV21-1
clone size: many
D gene: NA
CDR3 length: 14
J gene: TRBJ1-1

CDR3 protein: CATSRGGTGLSTDTQYF
CDR3 DNA: TGTGCCACCAGCAGAGGGGGGACAGGCCTTAGCACAGATACGCAGTATTTT
V gene: TRBV15
clone size: many
D gene: TRBD1
CDR3 length: 17
J gene: TRBJ2-3

CDR3 protein: CASSYRGPRRGYGYTF
CDR3 DNA: TGTGCCAGCAGTTACAGGGGACCTCGGAGGGGGTATGGCTACACCTTC
V gene: TRBV2
clone size: few
D gene: TRBD1
CDR3 length: 16
J gene: TRBJ1-2

CDR3 protein: CSVLRGYNEHFF
CDR3 DNA: TGCAGCGTTTTGAGAGGATACAATGAGCACTTCTTC
V gene: TRBV29-1
clone size: NA
D gene: NA
CDR3 length: 12
J gene: TRBJ2-1

CDR3 protein: CASTSGQSNEKLFF
CDR3 DNA: TGTGCCAGTACCTCGGGACAGTCAAATGAAAAACTGTTTTTT
V gene: TRBV19
clone size: few
D gene: TRBD1
CDR3 length: 14
J gene: TRBJ1-4

CDR3 protein: CASSVGRDEKLFF
CDR3 DNA: TGTGCCAGCAGCGTCGGCAGGGATGAAAAACTGTTTTTT
V gene: TRBV9
clone size: many
D gene: NA
CDR3 length: 13
J gene: TRBJ1-4

CDR3 protein: CASSSPSRAGTSYNEQFF
CDR3 DNA: TGTGCCAGCAGCTCACCTAGTAGAGCGGGGACCTCCTACAATGAGCAGTTCTTC
V gene: TRBV11-2
clone size: many
D gene: TRBD2
CDR3 length: 18
J gene: TRBJ2-1

CDR3 protein: CASSLASGGGPDTQYF
CDR3 DNA: TGTGCCAGCAGCTTGGCTAGCGGGGGGGGGCCAGATACGCAGTATTTT
V gene: TRBV11-2
clone size: NA
D gene: TRBD2
CDR3 length: 16
J gene: TRBJ2-3

CDR3 protein: CASSEAGQETQYF
CDR3 DNA: TGCGCCAGCAGCGAGGCAGGCCAAGAGACCCAGTACTTC
V gene: TRBV5-1
clone size: many
D gene: NA
CDR3 length: 13
J gene: TRBJ2-5

CDR3 protein: CASSLYGNYGYTF
CDR3 DNA: TGCGCCAGCAGCTTGTACGGGAACTATGGCTACACCTTC
V gene: TRBV5-1
clone size: many
D gene: NA
CDR3 length: 13
J gene: TRBJ1-2

CDR3 protein: CASSRLSDPSRDSTQYF
CDR3 DNA: TGCGCCAGCAGCCGGCTTAGCGATCCCTCTCGCGACTCGACGCAGTATTTT
V gene: TRBV4-1
clone size: many
D gene: NA
CDR3 length: 17
J gene: TRBJ2-3

CDR3 protein: CASSEDRVSTEAFF
CDR3 DNA: TGTGCCAGCAGTGAAGACAGGGTCTCCACTGAAGCTTTCTTT
V gene: TRBV2
clone size: NA
D gene: NA
CDR3 length: 14
J gene: TRBJ1-1

CDR3 protein: CASTEGTGDNQPQHF
CDR3 DNA: TGTGCCAGCACGGAGGGGACAGGGGATAATCAGCCCCAGCATTTT
V gene: TRBV28
clone size: many
D gene: TRBD1
CDR3 length: 15
J gene: TRBJ1-5

CDR3 protein: CSVEAGGQETQYF
CDR3 DNA: TGCAGCGTTGAAGCGGGGGGCCAAGAGACCCAGTACTTC
V gene: TRBV29-1
clone size: many
D gene: TRBD2
CDR3 length: 13
J gene: TRBJ2-5

CDR3 protein: CASSGLAGTRQETQYF
CDR3 DNA: TGCGCCAGCAGCGGATTAGCAGGGACCCGTCAAGAGACCCAGTACTTC
V gene: TRBV5-1
clone size: many
D gene: NA
CDR3 length: 16
J gene: TRBJ2-5

CDR3 protein: CSVVSQGYNSPLHF
CDR3 DNA: TGCAGTGTCGTCAGCCAGGGTTATAATTCACCCCTCCACTTT
V gene: TRBV20-1
clone size: many
D gene: NA
CDR3 length: 14
J gene: TRBJ1-6

CDR3 protein: CASSFGGGEQYF
CDR3 DNA: TGTGCCAGCAGCTTTGGGGGAGGCGAGCAGTACTTC
V gene: TRBV5-4
clone size: NA
D gene: NA
CDR3 length: 12
J gene: TRBJ2-7

CDR3 protein: CASSLAGNLGRSNEQFF
CDR3 DNA: TGCGCCAGCAGCTTGGCAGGGAATCTGGGCAGGTCCAATGAGCAGTTCTTC
V gene: TRBV5-1
clone size: many
D gene: NA
CDR3 length: 17
J gene: TRBJ2-1

CDR3 protein: CASSTGTGVGSPLHF
CDR3 DNA: TGTGCCAGCAGCACCGGGACAGGGGTTGGTTCACCCCTCCACTTT
V gene: TRBV7-9
clone size: many
D gene: TRBD1
CDR3 length: 15
J gene: TRBJ1-6

CDR3 protein: CASSPPAFSKNTEAFF
CDR3 DNA: TGTGCCAGCTCACCACCCGCTTTCAGCAAGAACACTGAAGCTTTCTTT
V gene: TRBV18
clone size: many
D gene: NA
CDR3 length: 16
J gene: TRBJ1-1

CDR3 protein: CASSLEEVYGYTF
CDR3 DNA: TGTGCCAGCAGTTTAGAGGAGGTCTATGGCTACACCTTC
V gene: TRBV28
clone size: many
D gene: NA
CDR3 length: 13
J gene: TRBJ1-2

CDR3 protein: CASSLSGGAAVF
CDR3 DNA: TGTGCCAGCAGCCTTAGCGGGGGGGCAGCGGTCTTC
V gene: TRBV3-1
clone size: many
D gene: TRBD2
CDR3 length: 12
J gene: TRBJ2-1

CDR3 protein: CASSVGLAGDTQYF
CDR3 DNA: TGTGCCAGCAGCGTGGGACTAGCGGGAGATACGCAGTATTTT
V gene: TRBV7-7
clone size: many
D gene: TRBD2
CDR3 length: 14
J gene: TRBJ2-3

CDR3 protein: CASSEVQGAEAFF
CDR3 DNA: TGTGCCAGCAGCGAGGTACAGGGGGCTGAAGCTTTCTTT
V gene: TRBV7-7
clone size: many
D gene: TRBD1
CDR3 length: 13
J gene: TRBJ1-1

CDR3 protein: CATSRDQQAGNGNTIYF
CDR3 DNA: TGTGCCACCAGCAGAGATCAGCAGGCAGGGAATGGAAACACCATATATTTT
V gene: TRBV15
clone size: few
D gene: NA
CDR3 length: 17
J gene: TRBJ1-3

CDR3 protein: CASSLGTGPSSGANVLTF
CDR3 DNA: TGCGCCAGCAGCTTGGGGACAGGGCCGAGCTCTGGGGCCAACGTCCTGACTTTC
V gene: TRBV5-1
clone size: many
D gene: TRBD1
CDR3 length: 18
J gene: TRBJ2-6

CDR3 protein: CASRLGTEAFF
CDR3 DNA: TGTGCCAGCAGATTAGGTACTGAAGCTTTCTTT
V gene: TRBV25-1
clone size: many
D gene: NA
CDR3 length: 11
J gene: TRBJ1-1

CDR3 protein: CASSNRQGVKTEAFF
CDR3 DNA: TGTGCCAGCAGTAACAGGCAGGGTGTAAAGACTGAAGCTTTCTTT
V gene: TRBV12-3/TRBV12-4
clone size: many
D gene: NA
CDR3 length: 15
J gene: TRBJ1-1

CDR3 protein: CASSFASLAKNIQYF
CDR3 DNA: TGTGCCAGCAGTTTTGCTTCCCTAGCCAAAAACATTCAGTACTTC
V gene: TRBV28
clone size: many
D gene: NA
CDR3 length: 15
J gene: TRBJ2-4

CDR3 protein: CSARDSTSDPYEQYF
CDR3 DNA: TGCAGTGCTAGAGATTCGACTAGCGACCCCTACGAGCAGTACTTC
V gene: TRBV20-1
clone size: many
D gene: TRBD2
CDR3 length: 15
J gene: TRBJ2-7

CDR3 protein: CAWKGSETQYF
CDR3 DNA: TGTGCCTGGAAGGGTAGCGAGACCCAGTACTTC
V gene: TRBV30
clone size: many
D gene: NA
CDR3 length: 11
J gene: TRBJ2-5

CDR3 protein: CASSLRYNEQFF
CDR3 DNA: TGTGCCAGCAGTTTACGGTACAATGAGCAGTTCTTC
V gene: TRBV12-3/TRBV12-4
clone size: many
D gene: NA
CDR3 length: 12
J gene: TRBJ2-1

CDR3 protein: CASSRRTGGTYEQYF
CDR3 DNA: TGTGCCAGCAGTCGAAGGACAGGGGGAACCTACGAGCAGTACTTC
V gene: TRBV5-8
clone size: many
D gene: TRBD1
CDR3 length: 15
J gene: TRBJ2-7

CDR3 protein: CASSRGPNTGELFF
CDR3 DNA: TGCGCCAGCAGCCGGGGACCGAACACCGGGGAGCTGTTTTTT
V gene: TRBV5-1
clone size: many
D gene: NA
CDR3 length: 14
J gene: TRBJ2-2

CDR3 protein: CASSFQGPYGYTF
CDR3 DNA: TGTGCCAGCAGTTTCCAGGGGCCCTATGGCTACACCTTC
V gene: TRBV12-3/TRBV12-4
clone size: many
D gene: NA
CDR3 length: 13
J gene: TRBJ1-2

CDR3 protein: CASSLAGLDRDIQYF
CDR3 DNA: TGCGCCAGCAGCTTGGCGGGGCTAGACCGGGACATTCAGTACTTC
V gene: TRBV5-1
clone size: many
D gene: NA
CDR3 length: 15
J gene: TRBJ2-4